Each of the 9 T cell receptor beta chains below was sequenced from the same sample in a study of T cells in Graves' hyperthyroidism and ophthalmopathy. What was amplified from RNA transcripts were TCR beta CDR3 regions. First-round RT-PCR of the TCR CDR3 relied on the HTBI primer set. TCRdb analysed the multiplex PCR reads with MiXCR anew, one entry per CDR3 protein. The sample includes hundreds of thousands of distinct CDR3 sequences, around 24% of them seen just once. Input material: blood. These receptors originate from a woman aged 35 to 49 with Graves' ophthalmopathy.

This clonotype was seen ten or more times. The chain is built from TRBV19 and TRBJ1-5, with a weak D call TRBD1 (6 bases). This CDR3 comprises 14 residues. CDR1 LNHDA and CDR2 SQIVND come from the germline V gene (reference sequence). V lost 6 bases and J lost 6, with 15 bases in between. The CDR3 DNA reads TGTGCCAGTAGCAACGTAGGGGGAATTCAGCCCCAGCATTTT. It specifies CASSNVGGIQPQHF.

This clonotype was picked up many times. The chain links TRBV28 to TRBJ2-3; D is ambiguous. The V and J ends lost 3 bases and 3 bases respectively, with 7 bases between them. Looked up from germline, CDR1 is MDHEN and CDR2 is SYDVKM. This CDR3 contains 13 residues. CDR3 nucleotides: TGTGCCAGCAGTTTGGGTGGGACAGATACGCAGTATTTT. As protein: CASSLGGTDTQYF.

This clonotype has ten or more counts. The V gene is TRBV2, the J gene TRBJ1-5, with D perhaps matching TRBD1 (6 bases). With 5 bases removed from V and 7 bases from J, the gap between germline ends came to 18 bases. Germline assignment: CDR1 SNHLY and CDR2 FYNNEI. The CDR3 is made up of 15 amino acids. CDR3 coding DNA: TGTGCCAGCAGTCCCACCAGGGGTTTAGGGCAGCCCCAGCATTTT. Its protein product is CASSPTRGLGQPQHF.

This sequence joins TRBV6-2 or TRBV6-3 and TRBJ1-1; D is ambiguous. Germline CDR1 and CDR2: MNHEY and SVGEGT. The CDR3 contains 12 residues. Trimming took 4 bases from V and 7 from J, leaving 10 bases between them. CDR3: CASSFPTVEAFF. The CDR3, as DNA: TGTGCCAGCAGTTTCCCGACGGTTGAAGCTTTCTTT.

The chain employs TRBV27 and TRBJ1-5; D is unresolved. The CDR3 runs 14 residues. Trimming took 5 bases from V and 0 from J, leaving 8 bases between them. Germline V lookup: CDR1 MNHEY, CDR2 SMNVEV (reference sequence). CDR3 in amino acids: CASSTLNSNQPQHF. The DNA of the CDR3 is TGTGCCAGCAGTACTCTGAATAGCAATCAGCCCCAGCATTTT.

This clonotype has a handful of counts. V is TRBV4-1 and J is TRBJ2-2; TRBD1 matches at 7 bases. Unmatched junction bases numbered 9, after V lost 3 bases and J lost 5 bases. CDR1 and CDR2 from the germline V gene are MGHRA and YSYEKL. The CDR3 runs 16 residues. CDR3 sequence (DNA): TGCGCCAGCAGCCAGGTTCCGGGACAGTCGACCGGGGAGCTGTTTTTT. It specifies CASSQVPGQSTGELFF.

The CDR3 protein is CSVPTGPYGYTF. CDR3 nucleotide sequence: TGCAGCGTTCCGACAGGTCCCTATGGCTACACCTTC. V gene TRBV29-1 combines with J gene TRBJ1-2; D perhaps matches TRBD1 (6 bases). CDR1 SQVTM and CDR2 ANQGSEA come from the germline V gene. Trimming removed 5 bases from V and 4 bases from J, with 11 bases in between. The CDR3 consists of 12 residues.

The CDR3: CASSYGPRRNQPQHF. DNA of the CDR3: TGTGCCAGCAGTTACGGGCCGCGGCGAAATCAGCCCCAGCATTTT. This chain links TRBV6-5 with TRBJ1-5; D is undetermined. Germline V lookup: CDR1 MNHEY, CDR2 SVGAGI. This CDR3 has 15 amino acids. Trimming removed 2 bases at V and 4 bases at J, with 12 bases between.

The sample holds many counts of this clonotype. The rearrangement links TRBV2 to TRBJ1-1; maybe TRBD1 (5 bases). Trimming stripped 6 bases from V and 3 bases from J, with 17 bases between. The CDR3 length is 15 residues. Germline values: CDR1 SNHLY, CDR2 FYNNEI. This CDR3 is CASRRDPAGDTEAFF. The CDR3 nucleotides read TGTGCCAGCAGACGGGACCCTGCCGGGGACACTGAAGCTTTCTTT.